This T cell receptor beta chain stems from a study of OX40 agonist ivuxolimab in advanced cancers. With regard to the full study: Ivuxolimab, which targeted the costimulatory receptor OX40 (CD134), was an agonistic, fully human IgG2 monoclonal antibody. Intravenous ivuxolimab was administered to patients every 2 weeks at six dose levels: 0.01, 0.1, 0.3, 1.5, 3 and 10 mg/kg. Of the 50 to 55 dose-escalation patients, hepatocellular carcinoma was present in approximately 20, melanoma in approximately 15, renal cell carcinoma in 9 and head and neck cancer in 9. In the dose-escalation cohort, 82.7% of patients were male, and the mean age was around 60 years, with a range of 23 to 79. Prior anti-PD-1, anti-PD-L1 or anti-CTLA-4 therapy was permitted, and approximately 39% of dose-escalation patients had received checkpoint inhibitors. Three dose-escalation patients achieved partial responses, one with hepatocellular carcinoma and two with cutaneous melanoma. The point of sequencing TCRbeta in the periphery was to test whether ivuxolimab changed TCR sequence diversity and drove clonal T-cell expansion. The paper reports the monotherapy dose-escalation portion (N of about 54 patients) of the phase I ivuxolimab trial.

Patients with autoimmune disease history or receiving systemic immunosuppression were excluded from the trial. In every dose cohort, peripheral blood was drawn for TCR sequencing at baseline, cycle 4 day 1, and cycle 7 day 1. Samples were obtained from an open-label, multicenter, first-in-human phase I dose-escalation trial of ivuxolimab. Adults with locally advanced or metastatic head and neck squamous cell, hepatocellular, melanoma or renal cell carcinoma were enrolled in the trial. CD4+ and CD8+ T cells were sorted separately from peripheral blood before TCR sequencing. Genomic DNA was extracted from sorted cells for sequencing of the TCRbeta CDR3 region. TCRbeta CDR3 regions were sequenced using the immunoSEQ Assay. TCRdb obtained this table from immuneACCESS and retained in-frame rearrangements with V and J assigned. These tables miss some clones; where compared with another copy, unresolved V genes account for less than half of the shortfall, and the remainder is unexplained. Within this sample are approximately 51,000 clones, with around 82% of them counted one time only. Of the sample, around 2% falls within the top ten clones.

In its sample, this clone comes out as medium-sized (0.01 to 0.1%). Its antigen remains undetermined. Qualities for individual bases were not recorded, and no much larger clone is one base off. Overall study results and their limits: After ivuxolimab, more expanded clones were found on average in CD8+ T cells than in CD4+ T cells. At doses from 0.1 to 3.0 mg/kg, clonal expansion was seen in both CD4+ and CD8+ blood T cells between baseline and week 6. Antigen specificity was not determined for the clonally expanded peripheral T cells. Low levels of normalized T-cell clonal expansion were also seen in some nonresponding patients. In partial responders in the 0.1-3.0 mg/kg groups, normalized peripheral clonal expansion was found to be among the lowest, especially among CD8+ T cells.

V and J are truncated by 2 bases and 5 bases respectively, leaving an intervening sequence of 16 bases. The germline V gene (reference sequence) sets CDR1 to SGHNT and CDR2 to YYREEE. The cysteine opens and the phenylalanine closes a CDR3 of 15 amino acids. Only CDR3 DNA remains: 45 bases, in frame from the first base. Sequences were derived from CD4+ or CD8+ T cells sorted from blood, sampled in a trial of the OX40 agonist ivuxolimab. The sequence derives from an adult with an advanced solid tumor such as melanoma, head and neck, liver or kidney cancer. Recombination linked TRBV5-4 to TRBJ1-2; the D segment cannot be called with confidence. CDR3 loop: CASSLGQLGTYGYTF. The sequenced DNA is TGTGCCAGCAGCTTAGGGCAGCTGGGAACATATGGCTACACCTTC. Extended through the reference TRBV5-4 and TRBJ1-2 proteins, this CDR3 yields the full variable domain: ETGVTQSPTHLIKTRGQQVTLRCSSQSGHNTVSWYQQALGQGPQFIFQYYREEENGRGNFPPRFSGLQFPNYSSELNVNALELDDSALYLCASSLGQLGTYGYTFGSGTRLTVV.